The sequence of this TCR beta chain was determined in a study of vaccination effects on CD4 cells after COVID-19. V dropped 4 bases and J dropped 4 bases, with 15 bases sitting between them. The CDR3 consists of 15 residues. Germline CDR1 and CDR2: SGHRS and YFSETQ. Study conclusions and caveats: Convalescents showed post-vaccine spike-reactive clones that were mainly new vaccine-induced clones.

Viral peptide pool expansion of antigen-specific CD4+ T cells preceded sequencing in the ViraFEST assay. A roughly 11-day culture period preceded the isolation of CD4+ T cells. PCR-confirmed SARS-CoV-2 infection occurred in the person between March and December 2020. A density of more than 1.5 million PBMC per well was used; these cells were cultured with about 10 IU/ml IL-2 and about 9.5 ug/ml peptides. Clones were sequenced by immunoSEQ multiplex PCR, and TCRdb holds only the in-frame ones, with some missing. The table includes 26,000 or so clones, around three quarters detected once. Concerning this clone itself: Antigen: not known.

The clonotype comes from a human donor who had a prior SARS-CoV-2 infection. This chain uses TRBV5-1 with TRBJ1-3; D gene ambiguous. Specimen: CD4+ T cells from PBMCs cultured with HCoV-NL63 spike peptides, collected before COVID-19 vaccination. CDR3 bases: TGCGCCAGCAGCCTGAGCCCGGGGAGAGGAAACACCATATATTTT. Translating it yields CASSLSPGRGNTIYF.